A selection of T cell receptor beta chains follows, all from one sample in a study of response to subunit inactivated influenza vaccine. Each CDR3 protein is one row after TCRdb ran MiXCR on the RT-PCR reads. Of 550,000 to 800,000 distinct CDR3 sequences listed, roughly 13% are singletons. This sample comprised PBMCs from blood, obtained less than 15 days before vaccination. These receptors originate from a man aged 45-65 years who received an inactivated influenza vaccine. CDR3s include the opening cysteine and the closing phenylalanine or tryptophan. D genes are given only for firm matches. The size of a clone is reported for some rows only, either as once, few or many, or as a class for expanded clones.

j_gene,abundance,d_gene,v_gene,CDR3nt,CDR3aa
TRBJ2-1,few,TRBD2,TRBV3-1,TGTGCCAGCAGCCTACCAGGGGGACTAGCGGGAAAAGAGCAGTTCTTC,CASSLPGGLAGKEQFF
TRBJ2-7,.,TRBD1,TRBV27,TGTGCCAGCAGTTTATCGTCAGGGGGCAGCTCCTACGAGCAGTACTTC,CASSLSSGGSSYEQYF
TRBJ2-1,.,TRBD2,TRBV20-1,TGCAGTGCTAGGCCGGGACTAGCGGAAGTCTCCTACAATGAGCAGTTCTTC,CSARPGLAEVSYNEQFF
TRBJ2-2,few,.,TRBV5-6,TGTGCCAGCAGCTTGGCCTATTCCAATGGATCGCTGGCGAACACCGGGGAGCTGTTTTTT,CASSLAYSNGSLANTGELFF
TRBJ1-2,.,.,TRBV20-1,TGCAGTGCTAGCGGTCGGGCAGAGTATGGCTACACCTTC,CSASGRAEYGYTF
TRBJ2-7,few,.,TRBV20-1,TGCAGTGGGAACAGGGCCAACTACGAGCAGTACTTC,CSGNRANYEQYF
TRBJ1-1,.,.,TRBV5-1,TGCGCCAGCAGCGTGGAGGTGGACACTGAAGCTTTCTTT,CASSVEVDTEAFF
TRBJ2-3,few,TRBD2,TRBV29-1,TGCAGCGTTGAATTCCAGCGGGAGGCCACGGATACGCAGTATTTT,CSVEFQREATDTQYF
TRBJ2-3,many,.,TRBV20-1,TGCAGTGCCGTACCACTAGTCATGTACGAAGATACGCAGTATTTT,CSAVPLVMYEDTQYF
TRBJ1-5,.,.,TRBV6-1,TGTGCCAGCCGCCGGGGCCAGGCGGAACAGCCCCAGCATTTT,CASRRGQAEQPQHF
TRBJ2-5,few,TRBD2,TRBV7-2,TGTGCCAGCAGGATAGCGGGAGGGCGGGGTGAGACCCAGTACTTC,CASRIAGGRGETQYF
TRBJ1-2,few,.,TRBV4-3,TGCGCCAGCAGCCAAGATCTTGTGTCGAACTATGGCTACACCTTC,CASSQDLVSNYGYTF
TRBJ2-7,few,.,TRBV4-1,TGCGCCAGCAGCCAAGATTTTCCAGCCTACAACTACGAGCAGTACTTC,CASSQDFPAYNYEQYF
TRBJ1-2,.,.,TRBV6-5,TGTGCCAGCAGCCAAACTGGACGGGGCTACACCTTC,CASSQTGRGYTF
TRBJ1-5,few,TRBD1,TRBV4-1,TGCGCCAGCAGCCGCGGACAGGGGGCGAACGGTCAGCCCCAGCATTTT,CASSRGQGANGQPQHF
TRBJ2-2,many,.,TRBV5-5,TGTGCCAGCAGCTGGGAAGGCGGGGAGCTGTTTTTT,CASSWEGGELFF
TRBJ2-7,few,.,TRBV12-3/TRBV12-4,TGTGCCAGCAGCCCGGTTCCCGGGCGCCTGGCCCACGAGCAGTACTTC,CASSPVPGRLAHEQYF
TRBJ2-7,.,TRBD2,TRBV20-1,TGCAGTGCTAGAGATACCGACGGGACTAGCGGGAGCTACGAGCAGTACTTC,CSARDTDGTSGSYEQYF
TRBJ2-3,.,TRBD1,TRBV11-2,TGTGCCAGCAGCCAAGACAGGGTGGCAGATACGCAGTATTTT,CASSQDRVADTQYF
TRBJ2-7,many,TRBD2,TRBV12-3/TRBV12-4,TGTGCCAGCAGTTCTTCTCCCCGCGGGAGCCCCTACGAGCAGTACTTC,CASSSSPRGSPYEQYF
TRBJ1-2,few,.,TRBV7-9,TGTGCCAGCAGCTTAGAGGCCAGCGGCTACACCTTC,CASSLEASGYTF
TRBJ2-5,few,TRBD2,TRBV6-1,TGTGCCAGCAGTGGGAGGGCTAGCGGGGGGGAGGAGACCCAGTACTTC,CASSGRASGGEETQYF
TRBJ2-3,.,.,TRBV7-9,TGTGCCAGCAGCCTGGGGATGAGGGATACGCAGTATTTT,CASSLGMRDTQYF
TRBJ2-5,few,TRBD1,TRBV15,TGTGCCACCAGCACCCGACAGGGGATGGGAGAGACCCAGTACTTC,CATSTRQGMGETQYF
TRBJ1-1,.,.,TRBV12-3/TRBV12-4,TGTGCCAGCAGTCGGGGGGGGGAGAACACTGAAGCTTTCTTT,CASSRGGENTEAFF
TRBJ2-1,few,.,TRBV14,TGTGCCAGCAGCCAAGATTTGATCACCAGCTACAATGAGCAGTTCTTC,CASSQDLITSYNEQFF
TRBJ2-7,.,TRBD1,TRBV4-3,TGCGCCAGCAGCCAAGAGGTCGGGACAGGGGTTTACGAGCAGTACTTC,CASSQEVGTGVYEQYF
TRBJ2-4,.,TRBD1,TRBV14,TGTGCCAGCAGCCTCGCCGGGACAGGAGCGTCCATTCAGTACTTC,CASSLAGTGASIQYF
TRBJ2-1,.,TRBD2,TRBV4-3,TGCGCCAGCAGCCAAAGCCTGGGACTAGCGGGAGTGTATGAGCAGTTCTTC,CASSQSLGLAGVYEQFF
TRBJ2-1,.,TRBD2,TRBV11-1,TGTGCCAGCAGCCCTCACACCCTCCTAGCGGCCAGCTCCTACAATGAGCAGTTCTTC,CASSPHTLLAASSYNEQFF
TRBJ2-2,many,TRBD2,TRBV7-2,TGTGCCAGCAGCTTAATGAGCGGGGGGAACACCGGGGAGCTGTTTTTT,CASSLMSGGNTGELFF
TRBJ1-1,few,TRBD1,TRBV12-3/TRBV12-4,TGTGCCAGCAGCCGGGACAGGGAAGAAGCTTTCTTT,CASSRDREEAFF
TRBJ2-5,few,.,TRBV28,TGTGCCAGCGAGGGGGACCGGGAGACCCAGTACTTC,CASEGDRETQYF
TRBJ1-1,few,.,TRBV5-5,TGTGCCAGCGGTAACAGGGCTTCGGGCACTGAAGCTTTCTTT,CASGNRASGTEAFF
TRBJ2-7,.,TRBD1,TRBV18,TGTGCCAGCTCACCACTGCTGCTGGGACAGGGGTCCTACGAGCAGTACTTC,CASSPLLLGQGSYEQYF
TRBJ1-5,.,.,TRBV28,TGTGCCAGCAGTTTACTAGGGGCCTACACTATTAGCAATCAGCCCCAGCATTTT,CASSLLGAYTISNQPQHF
TRBJ2-1,few,TRBD2,TRBV3-1,TGTGCCAGCAGCCAACTGGGCGGGGGGCCCCCTAATGAGCAGTTCTTC,CASSQLGGGPPNEQFF
TRBJ2-4,few,.,TRBV7-8,TGTGCCAGCAGCCAGACAGGGAGGGACATTCAGTACTTC,CASSQTGRDIQYF
TRBJ2-7,.,.,TRBV6-5,TGTGCCAGCAGTTACTCGATCCCCACCTACGAGCAGTACTTC,CASSYSIPTYEQYF
TRBJ2-7,few,.,TRBV15,TGTGCCACCGGGGGGCAGCTACCTAACTCCTACGAGCAGTACTTC,CATGGQLPNSYEQYF
TRBJ2-1,.,TRBD2,TRBV12-3/TRBV12-4,TGTGCCAGCAGTTGGGCGGGAGTTGATAATGAGCAGTTCTTC,CASSWAGVDNEQFF
TRBJ2-2,few,.,TRBV11-2,TGTGCCAGCAGCTTAGCGTGGGGGGTATTTGCCGGGGAGCTGTTTTTT,CASSLAWGVFAGELFF
TRBJ1-1,.,TRBD1,TRBV18,TGTGCCAGCTCACAAACAGGGGGCGCGGACACTGAAGCTTTCTTT,CASSQTGGADTEAFF
TRBJ2-4,.,TRBD2,TRBV4-1,TGCGCCAGCAGCTATCGGACAGCGGGGGTGATCCCGGACATTCAGTACTTC,CASSYRTAGVIPDIQYF
TRBJ1-4,.,TRBD1,TRBV4-1,TGCGCCAGCAGCCTCAGGACAGGGCAGAATGAAAAACTGTTTTTT,CASSLRTGQNEKLFF
TRBJ1-5,.,TRBD1,TRBV5-6,TGTGCCAGCAGCTTACTTCGGGACAGCTTCAATCAGCCCCAGCATTTT,CASSLLRDSFNQPQHF
TRBJ2-5,many,.,TRBV7-2,TGTGCCAGCAGCTTAACCGGAGGTTATCTAGGGACCCAGTACTTC,CASSLTGGYLGTQYF
TRBJ2-1,few,.,TRBV2,TGTGCCAGCAGTGCTCTTGGCGGGGCTTGGGATGAGCAGTTCTTC,CASSALGGAWDEQFF
TRBJ1-5,few,.,TRBV10-3,TGTGCCATCAGCAACGATTCCAATCAGCCCCAGCATTTT,CAISNDSNQPQHF
TRBJ2-7,few,TRBD1,TRBV28,TGTGCCAGCCCGGACAGGGGGAGGTACGAGCAGTACTTC,CASPDRGRYEQYF
TRBJ2-7,few,.,TRBV2,TGTGCCAGCACGGTTTCCACCGTGGGGGAGCAGTACTTC,CASTVSTVGEQYF
TRBJ2-7,few,.,TRBV3-1,TGTGCCAGCAGCCTGGGCCCCCAATGGGGTCCCTACGAGCAGTACTTC,CASSLGPQWGPYEQYF